The next 9 T cell receptor beta chains were all read from a single sample in a study of T-cell memory formation after mild COVID-19. TCRdb re-derived calls from the 5' RACE reads in MiXCR, one entry per CDR3 protein. The sample carries fewer than 700,000 distinct CDR3 sequences, roughly 18% recorded once. Material for sequencing was PBMCs or a T cell subset sorted from them (not recorded which). The receptors stem from an adult woman who had mild COVID-19 (a few samples of this study predate the infection). Cell type and time point are not known.

This clonotype was recorded a few times. V gene TRBV7-2 combines with J gene TRBJ2-2, with TRBD2 identical over 14 bases. CDR3 length: 20 amino acids. With 4 bases clipped from V and 2 bases from J, the junction kept 12 bases outside the gene matches. Germline V lookup: CDR1 SGHTA, CDR2 FQGNSA. CDR3 DNA: TGTGCCAGCAGCTCAAGACTAGCGGGGGGGACCCACCTAAACACCGGGGAGCTGTTTTTT. Translated, it gives CASSSRLAGGTHLNTGELFF.

The chain has TRBV9 and TRBJ2-1, with D hard to call. CDR1 and CDR2 from the germline V gene are SGDLS and YYNGEE. Trimming stripped 0 bases from V and 9 bases from J, with 4 bases between. This CDR3 comprises 11 residues. In DNA, the CDR3 is TGTGCCAGCAGCGTAGAAGGTGAGCAGTTCTTC. Protein: CASSVEGEQFF.

This clonotype occurred a few times. The rearrangement uses TRBV19 and TRBJ1-1, with D perhaps matching TRBD1 (6 bases). V was pared by 2 bases and J by 0 bases, with 13 bases between. Germline assignment: CDR1 LNHDA and CDR2 SQIVND (reference sequence). The CDR3 is 16 amino acids. CDR3 amino acids: CASSISGAVMNTEAFF. The CDR3 DNA reads TGTGCCAGTAGTATATCGGGGGCAGTGATGAACACTGAAGCTTTCTTT.

In this sample, this clonotype turned up a few times. V and J are TRBV11-3 and TRBJ1-1; the D is unclear. CDR3 size: 13 residues. V lost 4 bases and J 2 bases, leaving 8 bases between the germline ends. Per the germline V gene, CDR1 is SGHNT and CDR2 is YENEEA. CDR3 nucleotides: TGTGCCAGCAGCTCTCGATCAAACACTGAAGCTTTCTTT. It specifies CASSSRSNTEAFF.

The rearrangement joins TRBV5-1 to TRBJ1-6; 9 nucleotides align to TRBD1. Germline V gene data show CDR1 as SGHRS and CDR2 as YFSETQ. This CDR3 comprises 15 residues. J was trimmed by 9 bases and V by 3 bases; bases with no gene match: 7. The CDR3 reads CASSSGQGISSPLHF. DNA of the CDR3: TGCGCCAGCAGCTCGGGACAGGGAATTAGTTCACCCCTCCACTTT. The whole variable domain, remainder taken from reference TRBV5-1 and TRBJ1-6, is KAGVTQTPRYLIKTRGQQVTLSCSPISGHRSVSWYQQTPGQGLQFLFEYFSETQRNKGNFPGRFSGRQFSNSRSEMNVSTLELGDSALYLCASSSGQGISSPLHFGNGTRLTVT.

This clonotype was seen only once. The chain employs TRBV29-1 and TRBJ2-7; 7 bases are a match to TRBD1. Unmatched junction bases numbered 13, after V lost 8 bases and J lost 0 bases. This CDR3 spans 15 amino acids. The V gene's germline CDR1 is SQVTM and CDR2 ANQGSEA. The CDR3 DNA reads as TGCAGCCCACGACAGGGAGAGTACGACTCCTACGAGCAGTACGTC. It yields the protein CSPRQGEYDSYEQYV.

The rearrangement joins TRBV7-9 to TRBJ2-5, with 8 bases aligning to TRBD1. Germline assignment: CDR1 SEHNR and CDR2 FQNEAQ (reference sequence). V lost 2 bases to trimming and J lost 4 bases; unmatched junction nucleotides: 12. The CDR3 loop spans 17 amino acids. CDR3 nucleotide sequence: TGTGCCAGCAGCTTAATGCAGGGGGCGAGATTGGGAGAGACCCAGTACTTC. Translation gives CASSLMQGARLGETQYF.

The chain combines TRBV6-2 or TRBV6-3 with TRBJ2-6, with D uncertain. The length of the CDR3 is 17 residues. Germline values: CDR1 MNHEY, CDR2 SVGEGT. The V and J ends lost 2 bases and 0 bases respectively, with 11 bases between them. CDR3: CASSYARIPSGANVLTF. CDR3 DNA: TGTGCCAGCAGTTACGCCAGGATCCCCTCTGGGGCCAACGTCCTGACTTTC.

The sample holds a few counts of this clonotype. The rearrangement links TRBV10-3 to TRBJ2-5, with TRBD1 matching 7 bases. CDR3 length equals 15 residues. The V gene's germline CDR1 is ENHRY and CDR2 SYGVKD. The junction had 8 bases not matched to a gene; V was cut back by 6 bases and J by 1 base. CDR3 residues: CAIRETGWVQETQYF. CDR3 DNA sequence: TGTGCCATCAGGGAGACAGGGTGGGTCCAAGAGACCCAGTACTTC.